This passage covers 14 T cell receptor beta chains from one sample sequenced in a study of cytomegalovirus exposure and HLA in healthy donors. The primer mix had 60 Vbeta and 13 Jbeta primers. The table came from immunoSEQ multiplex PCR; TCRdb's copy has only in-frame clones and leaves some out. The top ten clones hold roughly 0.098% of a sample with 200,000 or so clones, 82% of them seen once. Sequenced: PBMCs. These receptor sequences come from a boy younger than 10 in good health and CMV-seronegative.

CDR3 nucleotide sequence: TGTGCCAGCAGCAACCCCCCGGTAGAGACCCAGTACTTC. Translation gives CASSNPPVETQYF. V gene TRBV7-2 combines with J gene TRBJ2-5; no clear D gene. Germline CDR1 is SGHTA and CDR2 is FQGNSA. The V gene lost 5 bases and the J gene lost 4 bases, with 11 bases spanning the gap. This CDR3 comprises 13 residues. Full variable domain (remainder filled in from reference TRBV7-2 and TRBJ2-5): GAGVSQSPSNKVTEKGKDVELRCDPISGHTALYWYRQSLGQGLEFLIYFQGNSAPDKSGLPSDRFSAERTGGSVSTLTIQRTQQEDSAVYLCASSNPPVETQYFGPGTRLLVL.

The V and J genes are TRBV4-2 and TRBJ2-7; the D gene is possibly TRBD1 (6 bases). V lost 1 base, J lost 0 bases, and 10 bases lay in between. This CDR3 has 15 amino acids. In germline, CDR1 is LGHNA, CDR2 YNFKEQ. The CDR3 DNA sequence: TGTGCCAGCAGCCAAGGCCAGGGGATCTCCTACGAGCAGTACTTC. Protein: CASSQGQGISYEQYF.

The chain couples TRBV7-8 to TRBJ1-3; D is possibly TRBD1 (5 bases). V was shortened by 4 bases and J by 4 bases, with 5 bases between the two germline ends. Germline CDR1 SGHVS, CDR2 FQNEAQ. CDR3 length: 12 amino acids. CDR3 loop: CASSSGGNTIYF. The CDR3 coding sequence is TGTGCCAGCAGCTCAGGGGGAAACACCATATATTTT.

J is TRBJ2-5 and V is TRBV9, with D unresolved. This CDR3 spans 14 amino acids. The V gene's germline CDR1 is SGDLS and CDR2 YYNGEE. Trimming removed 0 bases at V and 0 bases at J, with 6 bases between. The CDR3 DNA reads TGTGCCAGCAGCGTAGATGCGTACCAAGAGACCCAGTACTTC. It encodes CASSVDAYQETQYF.

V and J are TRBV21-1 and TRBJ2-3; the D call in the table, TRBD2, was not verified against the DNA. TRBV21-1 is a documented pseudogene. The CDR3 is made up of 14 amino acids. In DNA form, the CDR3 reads TGTGCCAGCAGCAAAGCGGGGGGGCCAGATACGCAGTATTTT. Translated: CASSKAGGPDTQYF.

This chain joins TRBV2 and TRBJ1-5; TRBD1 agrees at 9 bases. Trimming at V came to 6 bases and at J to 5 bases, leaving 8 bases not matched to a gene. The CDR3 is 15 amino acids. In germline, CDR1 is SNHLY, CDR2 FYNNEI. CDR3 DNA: TGTGCCAGCAGCACAGCCGGGACAGGGTATCAGCCCCAGCATTTT. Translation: CASSTAGTGYQPQHF.

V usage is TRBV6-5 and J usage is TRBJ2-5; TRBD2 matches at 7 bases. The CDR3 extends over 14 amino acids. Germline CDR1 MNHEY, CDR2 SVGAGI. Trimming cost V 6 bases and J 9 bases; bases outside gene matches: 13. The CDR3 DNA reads TGTGCCAGCAGACCATTCAGGGAGGGGTGGGCCCAGTACTTC. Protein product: CASRPFREGWAQYF.

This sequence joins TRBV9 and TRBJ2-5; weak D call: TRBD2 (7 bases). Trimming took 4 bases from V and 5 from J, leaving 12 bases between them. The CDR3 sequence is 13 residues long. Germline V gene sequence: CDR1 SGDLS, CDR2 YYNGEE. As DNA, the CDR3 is TGTGCCAGCAGCCTGGGGGGGCGGGAGACCCAGTACTTC. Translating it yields CASSLGGRETQYF.

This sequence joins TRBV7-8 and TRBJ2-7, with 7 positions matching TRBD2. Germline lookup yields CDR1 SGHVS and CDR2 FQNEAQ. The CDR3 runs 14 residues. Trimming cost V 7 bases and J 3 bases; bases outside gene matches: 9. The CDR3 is CASNGGGGGYEQYF. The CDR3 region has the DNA TGTGCCAGCAATGGGGGGGGTGGAGGCTACGAGCAGTACTTC.

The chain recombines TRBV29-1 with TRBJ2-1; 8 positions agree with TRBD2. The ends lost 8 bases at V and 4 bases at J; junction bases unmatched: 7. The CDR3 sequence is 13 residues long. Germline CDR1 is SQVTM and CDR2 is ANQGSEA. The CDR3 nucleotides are TGCAGCTCCCGGCGGGGGGCTTACAATGAGCAGTTCTTC. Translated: CSSRRGAYNEQFF.

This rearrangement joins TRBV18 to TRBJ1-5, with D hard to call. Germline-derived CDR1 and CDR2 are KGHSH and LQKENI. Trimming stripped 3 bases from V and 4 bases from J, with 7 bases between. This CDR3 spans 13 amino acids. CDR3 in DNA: TGTGCCAGCTCACCCGGGAGGAATCAGCCCCAGCATTTT. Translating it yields CASSPGRNQPQHF.

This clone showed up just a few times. In nucleotides, the CDR3 is TGTGCCAGTAGTATTATAGCGGGGGGCCGTTTCGATGAGCAGTTCTTC. Amino acids: CASSIIAGGRFDEQFF. The chain employs TRBV19 and TRBJ2-1; 10 nucleotides align to TRBD2. Germline CDR1 reads LNHDA; CDR2 reads SQIVND (reference sequence). The CDR3 consists of 16 residues. The junction had 10 bases not matched to a gene; V was cut back by 3 bases and J by 8 bases. The entire variable domain, with the rest obtained from reference TRBV19 and TRBJ2-1, is as follows: DGGITQSPKYLFRKEGQNVTLSCEQNLNHDAMYWYRQDPGQGLRLIYYSQIVNDFQKGDIAEGYSVSREKKESFPLTVTSAQKNPTAFYLCASSIIAGGRFDEQFFGPGTRLTVL.

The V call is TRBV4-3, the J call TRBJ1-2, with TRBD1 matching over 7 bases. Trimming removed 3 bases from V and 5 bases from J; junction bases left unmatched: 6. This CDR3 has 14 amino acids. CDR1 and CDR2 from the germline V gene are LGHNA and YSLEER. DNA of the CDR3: TGCGCCAGCAGCCACCCGGGACAGCCTTATGGCTACACCTTC. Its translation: CASSHPGQPYGYTF.

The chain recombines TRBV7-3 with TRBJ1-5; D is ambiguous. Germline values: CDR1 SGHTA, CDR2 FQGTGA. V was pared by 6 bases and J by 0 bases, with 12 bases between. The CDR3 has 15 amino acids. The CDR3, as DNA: TGTGCCAGCAGTACATATGGGCATAGCAATCAGCCCCAGCATTTT. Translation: CASSTYGHSNQPQHF.